This T cell receptor (beta chain) was sequenced in a study of regulatory T cells in long-lasting Graves disease. Time point noted: newly diagnosed GD, antithyroid drugs for less than 3 months. PBMCs provided the RNA from which the TCR library was made. The CDR3 spans 15 residues. Germline CDR1 reads SGHDT; CDR2 reads YYEEEE. Trimming at V came to 4 bases and at J to 4 bases, leaving 10 bases not matched to a gene. iRepertoire HTBI primers and Arm-PCR of CDR3 regions built TCR beta libraries. Using its own MiXCR run on the multiplex PCR reads, TCRdb lists one record per CDR3 protein. The table lists fewer than 500,000 distinct CDR3 sequences, around 15% of them singletons, with about 12% in the top ten. This clonotype was found a few times. These data were also filed under a second study, of T cells in Graves' hyperthyroidism and ophthalmopathy. That publication notes: Primed by the HTBI set, a first-round RT-PCR was run on the TCR CDR3. Most expanded thyroid clonotypes above 0.001 also appeared in blood.

This chain links TRBV5-6 with TRBJ1-2, with 7 positions matching TRBD1. The receptor was derived from a man aged 35-49 years with Graves disease. The input for sequencing was peripheral blood mononuclear cells (PBMCs), taken at new diagnosis, from a patient treated with antithyroid drugs. The CDR3 loop reads CASSAWTGEGYGYTF. Here the CDR3 DNA reads TGTGCCAGCAGCGCGTGGACAGGCGAAGGCTATGGCTACACCTTC.